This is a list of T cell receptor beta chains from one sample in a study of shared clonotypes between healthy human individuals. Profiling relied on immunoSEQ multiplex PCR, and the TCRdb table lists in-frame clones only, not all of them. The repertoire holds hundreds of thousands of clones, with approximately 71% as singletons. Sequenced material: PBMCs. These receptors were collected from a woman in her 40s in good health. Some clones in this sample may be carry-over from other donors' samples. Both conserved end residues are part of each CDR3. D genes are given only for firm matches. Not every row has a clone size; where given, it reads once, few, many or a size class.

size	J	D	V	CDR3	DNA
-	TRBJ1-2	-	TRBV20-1	CSARSYGYTF	TGCAGTGCTAGATCCTATGGCTACACCTTC
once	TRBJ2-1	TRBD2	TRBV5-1	CASSLRPGLVGEQFF	TGCGCCAGCAGCTTGAGACCCGGACTAGTAGGTGAGCAGTTCTTC
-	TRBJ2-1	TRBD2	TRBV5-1	CASSNGGTSGTHEQFF	TGCGCCAGCAGCAACGGGGGGACTAGCGGGACCCATGAGCAGTTCTTC
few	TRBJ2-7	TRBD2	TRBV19	CASSRYGLAGGSSDYEQYF	TGTGCCAGTAGCCGCTACGGGCTAGCGGGAGGGTCCTCCGACTACGAGCAGTACTTC
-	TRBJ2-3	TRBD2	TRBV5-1	CASSTRLAGVTDTQYF	TGCGCCAGCAGCACTCGACTAGCGGGAGTCACAGATACGCAGTATTTT
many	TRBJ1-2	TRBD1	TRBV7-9	CASSSTVGQDTINTF	TGTGCCAGCAGCTCTACAGTGGGACAGGACACCATTAACACCTTC
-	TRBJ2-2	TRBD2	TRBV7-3	CASSLSGTSGRSGELFF	TGTGCCAGCAGCTTATCGGGGACTAGCGGGAGATCCGGGGAGCTGTTTTTT
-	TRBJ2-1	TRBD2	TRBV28	CASSLSLAGVMQFF	TGTGCCAGCAGTTTATCACTAGCGGGAGTGATGCAGTTCTTC
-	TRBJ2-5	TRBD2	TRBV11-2	CASSLSSGRETQYF	TGTGCCAGCAGCTTAAGTAGCGGGAGAGAGACCCAGTACTTC
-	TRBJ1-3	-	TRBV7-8	CASSLGGGSGNTIYF	TGTGCCAGCAGCTTAGGAGGGGGGTCTGGAAACACCATATATTTT
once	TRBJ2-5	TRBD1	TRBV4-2	CASSQDVVNRGIETQYF	TGTGCCAGCAGCCAAGATGTGGTGAACAGGGGGATAGAGACCCAGTACTTC
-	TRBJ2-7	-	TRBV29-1	CSVEDGGRVPYEQYF	TGCAGCGTTGAAGATGGCGGAAGGGTCCCCTACGAGCAGTACTTC
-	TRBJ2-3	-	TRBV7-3	CASSFLRTDTQYF	TGTGCCAGCAGCTTTTTGCGCACAGATACGCAGTATTTT
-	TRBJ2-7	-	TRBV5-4	CASSLAGIEQYF	TGTGCCAGCAGCTTGGCCGGGATCGAGCAGTACTTC
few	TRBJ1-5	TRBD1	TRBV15	CATSRDRGRGQPQHF	TGTGCCACCAGCAGAGATCGGGGCAGGGGGCAGCCCCAGCATTTT
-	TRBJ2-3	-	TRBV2	CASSLGDTQYF	TGTGCCAGCAGTCTGGGGGATACGCAGTATTTT
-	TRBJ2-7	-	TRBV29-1	CSAGAQGRYEQYF	TGCAGCGCCGGCGCACAGGGGAGGTACGAGCAGTACTTC
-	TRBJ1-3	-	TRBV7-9	CASSLRRAGDGNTIYF	TGTGCCAGCAGCTTAAGGCGTGCGGGAGATGGAAACACCATATATTTT
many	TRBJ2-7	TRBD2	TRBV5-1	CASSLGLLAGGDEQYF	TGCGCCAGCAGCTTGGGATTACTAGCGGGAGGTGATGAGCAGTACTTC
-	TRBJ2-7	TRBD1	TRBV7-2	CASSRNSGQASYEQYF	TGTGCCAGCAGCCGTAATTCGGGACAGGCATCCTACGAGCAGTACTTC
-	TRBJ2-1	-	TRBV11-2	CASSPGLNEQFF	TGTGCCAGCAGCCCTGGACTCAATGAGCAGTTCTTC
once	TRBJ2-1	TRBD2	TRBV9	CASSVSSGGYNEQFF	TGTGCCAGCAGCGTGTCTAGCGGGGGCTACAATGAGCAGTTCTTC
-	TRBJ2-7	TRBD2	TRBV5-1	CASSLAGGFAYWEQYF	TGCGCCAGCAGTCTAGCGGGAGGTTTTGCGTACTGGGAGCAGTACTTC
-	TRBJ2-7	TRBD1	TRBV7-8	CASSLFLGQGRNEQYF	TGTGCCAGCAGCTTATTTCTGGGACAGGGAAGAAACGAGCAGTACTTC
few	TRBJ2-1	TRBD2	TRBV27	CASSMTSPYNEQFF	TGTGCCAGCAGCATGACTAGCCCCTACAATGAGCAGTTCTTC
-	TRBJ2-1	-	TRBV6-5	CASSYSLAGSYNEQFF	TGTGCCAGCAGTTACTCGTTAGCCGGCTCCTACAATGAGCAGTTCTTC
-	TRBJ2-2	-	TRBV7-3	CASSSSGELFF	TGTGCCAGCAGCTCCTCCGGGGAGCTGTTTTTT
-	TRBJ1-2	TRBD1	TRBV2	CASSGTGDLYGYTF	TGTGCCAGCAGCGGGACAGGGGATCTCTATGGCTACACCTTC
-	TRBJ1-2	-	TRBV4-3	CASSQRGPNYGYTF	TGCGCCAGCAGCCAGCGGGGACCTAACTATGGCTACACCTTC
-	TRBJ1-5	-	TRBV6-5	CASSQQGLSNQPQHF	TGTGCCAGCAGTCAGCAGGGATTGAGCAATCAGCCCCAGCATTTT
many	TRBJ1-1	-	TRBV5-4	CASSPRGAWTEAFF	TGTGCCAGCAGCCCTCGAGGGGCTTGGACTGAAGCTTTCTTT
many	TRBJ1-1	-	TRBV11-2	CASSLDPTGAPTEAFF	TGTGCCAGCAGCTTAGATCCGACCGGGGCGCCCACTGAAGCTTTCTTT
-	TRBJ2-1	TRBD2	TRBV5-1	CASGLAAYNEQFF	TGCGCCAGTGGACTAGCAGCCTACAATGAGCAGTTCTTC
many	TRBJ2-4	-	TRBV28	CASSFLRENIQYF	TGTGCCAGCAGTTTTCTCAGGGAAAACATTCAGTACTTC
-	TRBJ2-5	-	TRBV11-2	CASSLDMGTQETQYF	TGTGCCAGCAGCTTAGATATGGGGACTCAAGAGACCCAGTACTTC
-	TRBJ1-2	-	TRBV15	CATSRARDRDYGYTF	TGTGCCACCAGCAGAGCCCGGGACCGAGACTATGGCTACACCTTC
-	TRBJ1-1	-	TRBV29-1	CSVGGRLDTEAFF	TGCAGCGTTGGAGGGAGGTTAGACACTGAAGCTTTCTTT
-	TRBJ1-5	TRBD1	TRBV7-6	CASSPGQAKYSNQPQHF	TGTGCCAGCAGCCCGGGACAGGCGAAATATAGCAATCAGCCCCAGCATTTT
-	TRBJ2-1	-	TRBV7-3	CASSPAGGNEQFF	TGTGCCAGCAGCCCCGCCGGCGGCAATGAGCAGTTCTTC
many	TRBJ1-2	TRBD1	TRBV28	CASSIPGQAYGYTF	TGTGCCAGCAGTATTCCGGGACAGGCGTATGGCTACACCTTC
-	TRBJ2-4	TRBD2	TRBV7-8	CASSLGPLAGVLGDIQYF	TGTGCCAGCAGCTTAGGACCCCTGGCGGGAGTACTGGGGGACATTCAGTACTTC
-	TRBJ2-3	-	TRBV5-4	CASSFALAADTQYF	TGTGCCAGCAGCTTCGCCCTAGCCGCAGATACGCAGTATTTT
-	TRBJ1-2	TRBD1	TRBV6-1	CASSTDRPYGYTF	TGTGCCAGCAGTACGGACAGGCCTTATGGCTACACCTTC
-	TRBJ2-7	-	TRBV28	CASSSGTEAYEQYF	TGTGCCAGCAGTTCCGGGACTGAAGCCTACGAGCAGTACTTC
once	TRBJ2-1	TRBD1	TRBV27	CASTRQGASRSYNEQFF	TGTGCCAGCACCCGACAGGGGGCGAGTAGGTCCTACAATGAGCAGTTCTTC
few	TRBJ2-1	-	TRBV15	CATSLLPGGYLYNEQFF	TGTGCCACCAGCCTCCTTCCCGGCGGCTACCTCTACAATGAGCAGTTCTTC
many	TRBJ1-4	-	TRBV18	CASSPSRTVGEEKLFF	TGTGCCAGCTCACCAAGTAGGACAGTTGGGGAGGAAAAACTGTTTTTT
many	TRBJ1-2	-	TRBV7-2	CASSRRGRDYGYTF	TGTGCCAGCAGCCGGAGAGGACGGGACTATGGCTACACCTTC
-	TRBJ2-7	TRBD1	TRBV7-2	CASSPSGTGGREQYF	TGTGCCAGCAGCCCATCCGGGACAGGGGGGCGCGAGCAGTACTTC
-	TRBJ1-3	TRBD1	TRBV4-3	CASSHNATGVGAGNTIYF	TGCGCCAGCAGCCACAACGCTACAGGGGTTGGCGCTGGAAACACCATATATTTT